This T cell receptor beta chain was identified during a study of T-cell memory formation after mild COVID-19. CDR1 and CDR2 from the germline V gene are SNHLY and FYNNEI. This CDR3 has 15 amino acids. Trimming cost V 7 bases and J 4 bases, with 14 bases left between them. TCRdb analysed the 5' RACE reads with MiXCR anew, one entry per CDR3 protein. The table includes roughly 560,000 distinct CDR3 sequences, 20% detected once. The chain combines TRBV2 with TRBJ2-6; D remains ambiguous. The receptor was derived from an adult woman who had mild COVID-19 (a few samples of this study predate the infection). Cell type and time point are not known. Source material: PBMCs or a T cell subset sorted from them (not recorded which). CDR3: CASKLEVGGANVLTF. The CDR3, as DNA: TGTGCCAGCAAGCTTGAGGTTGGCGGGGCCAACGTCCTGACTTTC.